This TCR beta chain is drawn from a study of cytomegalovirus exposure and HLA in healthy donors. Study at large: In terms of ancestry, the Caucasian-associated cluster contained 75% to 90% of the approximately 400 genotyped donors.

Broader study findings: By a later analysis, the bulk of CMV-associated TCR beta chains appeared HLA-restricted.

Notes on this clone: Its antigen is not known.

The PCR employed 60 Vbeta primers together with 13 Jbeta primers. Sequenced by immunoSEQ multiplex PCR; TCRdb stores in-frame clones only, minus some. Of under 200,000 clones detected, about 86% appear once; the ten largest clones hold around 0.3%. The CDR3 totals 13 residues. Germline V gives CDR1 SQVTM, CDR2 ANQGSEA. Trimming took 6 bases from V and 8 from J; bases not matched to a gene: 10. The sequencing input was PBMCs. The sequence was collected from a woman aged 25 to 45 in good health and CMV-seronegative. V and J are TRBV29-1 and TRBJ2-1; 7 bases agree with TRBD1. The CDR3 protein is CSVGQVIVDEQFF. Written as DNA, the CDR3 is TGCAGCGTCGGACAGGTCATCGTCGATGAGCAGTTCTTC.